The sequence of this T cell receptor beta chain was determined in a study of blood T cell repertoires in COVID-19 (dated by TCRdb to 2020 to 2021). Study-level background: Samples covering the acute and convalescent phases of COVID-19 were provided by collaborators in the United States, Italy and Spain. The repertoires were released in a freely available public database intended as a resource for research on the immune response to SARS-CoV-2. The dataset comprised deeply sampled blood TCRbeta repertoires from subjects exposed to, actively infected with, or recovered from COVID-19. HLA class I and class II types, where available, came from metadata supplied by the sample provider rather than from assay-based typing. The material from the prospective study consisted of cDNA or gDNA derived from T cells, B-cell-depleted T cells, or PBMCs. The samples were drawn from the first 160 participants of the ongoing ImmuneRACE study and from some 1,300 subjects provided by 6 global collaborators. Sample metadata almost always included a de-identified subject ID, COVID-19 status, age in years and sex. Study-wide conclusions, independent of this receptor: The amount of clinical and demographic metadata varied by source and participant and was provided uncurated.

This clone was detected once. Its antigen specificity is not known. No clone much larger than this one lies a single base away; base qualities are absent. The immunoSEQ Assay, a bias-controlled multiplex PCR, was used to amplify TCRbeta CDR3 regions from genomic DNA. In the authors' own workflow: The number of nucleated cells in each sample was estimated from the amplification of reference gene primers within the assay. To quantify the absolute abundance of each unique TCRbeta CDR3 rearrangement, sequence reads were collapsed and filtered. For each sample, productive Simpson clonality was calculated as the square root of Simpson's diversity index over productive rearrangements. Drawn from immuneACCESS, this table holds only the in-frame rearrangements with V and J called that TCRdb kept. Clones are partly lost; checked studies trace under half to an unresolved V gene and leave the rest unexplained. The V and J calls and the clone size are those of that table, but D and trimming were determined from the DNA. This sample holds 400,000 to 550,000 clones; 87% were observed only once. Clones ranked in the top ten supply approximately 2% of the sample.

Sequences SGHDN (CDR1) and FVKESK (CDR2) are obtained from the germline V gene. Including the terminal cysteine and phenylalanine, the CDR3 comprises 16 residues. Only the CDR3 part of the read is kept: 48 bases, read in frame from the first base. Trimming removed 4 bases from V and 1 base from J, leaving 14 bases between the germline ends. In the prospective study, participants were roughly 18 to 100 years old, resided in 24 geographic areas of the United States, and were enrolled through a virtual design. Cohort assignment in the prospective study relied on participant-reported clinical history from a screening survey and a study questionnaire. In the prospective study, whole blood, serum and a nasopharyngeal or oropharyngeal swab were collected from each participant by mobile phlebotomists. Additional blood draws and questionnaires over an approximately two-month period could optionally be provided by prospective study participants. Blood samples from the prospective study were shipped frozen or at room temperature prior to DNA extraction.

The sample taken for sequencing was PBMCs or T cells enriched from blood (not recorded which). The chain is assembled from TRBV14 and TRBJ1-5, and the D gene may be TRBD1, 5 bases matching. This receptor was obtained from a woman in her late teens or twenties with acute COVID-19. Here is the DNA: TGTGCCAGCAGCCGGGGCAGCCATAAGAGCAATCAGCCCCAGCATTTT. This yields the protein CASSRGSHKSNQPQHF.